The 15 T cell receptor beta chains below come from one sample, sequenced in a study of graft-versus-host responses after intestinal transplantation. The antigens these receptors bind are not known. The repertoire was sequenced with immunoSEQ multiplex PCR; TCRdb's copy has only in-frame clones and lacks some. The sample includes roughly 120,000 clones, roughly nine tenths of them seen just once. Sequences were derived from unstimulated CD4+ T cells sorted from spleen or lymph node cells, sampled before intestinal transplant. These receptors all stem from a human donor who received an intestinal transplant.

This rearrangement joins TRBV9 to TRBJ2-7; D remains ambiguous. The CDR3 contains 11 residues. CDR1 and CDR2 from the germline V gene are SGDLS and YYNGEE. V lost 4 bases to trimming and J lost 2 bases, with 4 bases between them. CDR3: CASSPAYEQYF. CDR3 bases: TGTGCCAGCAGCCCCGCCTACGAGCAGTACTTC.

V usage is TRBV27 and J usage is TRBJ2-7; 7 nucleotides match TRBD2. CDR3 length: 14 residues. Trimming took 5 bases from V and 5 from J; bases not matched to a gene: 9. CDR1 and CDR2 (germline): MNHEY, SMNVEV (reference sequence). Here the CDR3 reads CASSPREVVNEQYF. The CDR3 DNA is TGTGCCAGCAGTCCCCGGGAGGTAGTAAACGAGCAGTACTTC.

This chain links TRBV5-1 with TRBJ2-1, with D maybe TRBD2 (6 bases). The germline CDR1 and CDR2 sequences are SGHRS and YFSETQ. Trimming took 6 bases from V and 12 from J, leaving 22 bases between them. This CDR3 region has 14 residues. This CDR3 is CASTVGTSDLGQFF. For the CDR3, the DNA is TGCGCCAGCACCGTGGGGACTTCCGACTTGGGGCAGTTCTTC.

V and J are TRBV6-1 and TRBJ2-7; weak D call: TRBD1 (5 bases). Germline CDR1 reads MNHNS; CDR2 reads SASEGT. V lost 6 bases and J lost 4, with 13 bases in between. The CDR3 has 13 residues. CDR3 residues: CASSPEGVYEQYF. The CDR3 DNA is TGTGCCAGCAGCCCGGAAGGGGTTTACGAGCAGTACTTC.

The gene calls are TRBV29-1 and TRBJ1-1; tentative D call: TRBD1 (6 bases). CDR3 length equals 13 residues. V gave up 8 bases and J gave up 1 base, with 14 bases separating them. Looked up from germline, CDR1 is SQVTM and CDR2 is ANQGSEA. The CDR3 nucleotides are TGCAGCCACCCGGGACACGCGAACACTGAAGCTTTCTTT. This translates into CSHPGHANTEAFF.

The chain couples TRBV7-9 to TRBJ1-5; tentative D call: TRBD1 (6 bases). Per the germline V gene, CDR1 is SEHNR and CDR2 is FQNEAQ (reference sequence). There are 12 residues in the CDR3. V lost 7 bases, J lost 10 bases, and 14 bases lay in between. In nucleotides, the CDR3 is TGTGCCAGCACCCTAAAGGGGGAACCCCAGCATTTT. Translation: CASTLKGEPQHF.

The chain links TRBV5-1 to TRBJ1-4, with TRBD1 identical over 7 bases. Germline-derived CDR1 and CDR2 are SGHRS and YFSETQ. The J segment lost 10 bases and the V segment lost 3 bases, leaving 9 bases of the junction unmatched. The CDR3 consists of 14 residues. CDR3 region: CASSSQGIKGKLFF. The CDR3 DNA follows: TGCGCCAGCAGCTCACAGGGGATAAAGGGAAAACTGTTTTTT.

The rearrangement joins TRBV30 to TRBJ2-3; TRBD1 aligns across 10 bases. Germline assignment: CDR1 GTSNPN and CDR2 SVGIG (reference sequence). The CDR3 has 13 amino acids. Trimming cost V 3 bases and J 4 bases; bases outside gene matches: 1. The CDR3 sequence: CAWRTGGADTQYF. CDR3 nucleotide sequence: TGTGCCTGGAGGACAGGGGGCGCAGATACGCAGTATTTT.

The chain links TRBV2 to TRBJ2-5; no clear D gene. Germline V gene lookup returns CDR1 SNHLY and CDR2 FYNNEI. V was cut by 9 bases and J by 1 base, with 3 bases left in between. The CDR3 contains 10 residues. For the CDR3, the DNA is TGTGCCAGGCGCCAAGAGACCCAGTACTTC. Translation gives CARRQETQYF.

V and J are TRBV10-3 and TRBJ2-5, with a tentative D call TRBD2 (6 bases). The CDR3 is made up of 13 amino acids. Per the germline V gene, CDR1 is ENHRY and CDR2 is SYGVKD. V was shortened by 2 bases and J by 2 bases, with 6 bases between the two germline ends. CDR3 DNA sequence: TGTGCCATCAGTGAGCTAGCGCAAGAGACCCAGTACTTC. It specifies CAISELAQETQYF.

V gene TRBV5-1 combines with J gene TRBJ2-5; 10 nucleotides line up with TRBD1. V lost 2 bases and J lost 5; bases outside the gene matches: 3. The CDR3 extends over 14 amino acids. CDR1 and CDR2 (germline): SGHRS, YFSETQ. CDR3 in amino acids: CASSFGTGEETQYF. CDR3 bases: TGCGCCAGCAGCTTCGGGACAGGGGAGGAGACCCAGTACTTC.

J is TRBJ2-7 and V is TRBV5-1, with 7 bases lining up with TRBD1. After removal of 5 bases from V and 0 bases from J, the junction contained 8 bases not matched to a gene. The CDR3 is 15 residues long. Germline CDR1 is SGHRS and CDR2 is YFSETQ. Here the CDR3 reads CASSNRGKTSYEQYF. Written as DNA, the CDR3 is TGCGCCAGCAGTAACAGGGGAAAAACCTCCTACGAGCAGTACTTC.

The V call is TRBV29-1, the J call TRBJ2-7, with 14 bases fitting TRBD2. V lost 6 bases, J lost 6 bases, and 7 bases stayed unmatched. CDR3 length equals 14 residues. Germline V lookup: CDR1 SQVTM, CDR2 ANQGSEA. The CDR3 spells CSVFGLAGGSEQYF. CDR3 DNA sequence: TGCAGCGTCTTCGGACTAGCGGGAGGTAGCGAGCAGTACTTC.

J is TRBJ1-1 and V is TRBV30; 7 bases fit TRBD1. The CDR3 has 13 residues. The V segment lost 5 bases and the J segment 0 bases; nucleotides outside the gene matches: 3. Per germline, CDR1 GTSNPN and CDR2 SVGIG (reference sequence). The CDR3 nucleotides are TGTGCCTGGGGACAGGAGGTGAACACTGAAGCTTTCTTT. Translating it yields CAWGQEVNTEAFF.

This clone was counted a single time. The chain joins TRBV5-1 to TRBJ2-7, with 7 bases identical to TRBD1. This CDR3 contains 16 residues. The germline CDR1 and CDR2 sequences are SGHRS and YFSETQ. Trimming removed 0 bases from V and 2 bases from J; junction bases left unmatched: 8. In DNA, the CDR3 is TGCGCCAGCAGCTTGGCTCCCCGGGACAGAGCCTACGAGCAGTACTTC. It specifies CASSLAPRDRAYEQYF.